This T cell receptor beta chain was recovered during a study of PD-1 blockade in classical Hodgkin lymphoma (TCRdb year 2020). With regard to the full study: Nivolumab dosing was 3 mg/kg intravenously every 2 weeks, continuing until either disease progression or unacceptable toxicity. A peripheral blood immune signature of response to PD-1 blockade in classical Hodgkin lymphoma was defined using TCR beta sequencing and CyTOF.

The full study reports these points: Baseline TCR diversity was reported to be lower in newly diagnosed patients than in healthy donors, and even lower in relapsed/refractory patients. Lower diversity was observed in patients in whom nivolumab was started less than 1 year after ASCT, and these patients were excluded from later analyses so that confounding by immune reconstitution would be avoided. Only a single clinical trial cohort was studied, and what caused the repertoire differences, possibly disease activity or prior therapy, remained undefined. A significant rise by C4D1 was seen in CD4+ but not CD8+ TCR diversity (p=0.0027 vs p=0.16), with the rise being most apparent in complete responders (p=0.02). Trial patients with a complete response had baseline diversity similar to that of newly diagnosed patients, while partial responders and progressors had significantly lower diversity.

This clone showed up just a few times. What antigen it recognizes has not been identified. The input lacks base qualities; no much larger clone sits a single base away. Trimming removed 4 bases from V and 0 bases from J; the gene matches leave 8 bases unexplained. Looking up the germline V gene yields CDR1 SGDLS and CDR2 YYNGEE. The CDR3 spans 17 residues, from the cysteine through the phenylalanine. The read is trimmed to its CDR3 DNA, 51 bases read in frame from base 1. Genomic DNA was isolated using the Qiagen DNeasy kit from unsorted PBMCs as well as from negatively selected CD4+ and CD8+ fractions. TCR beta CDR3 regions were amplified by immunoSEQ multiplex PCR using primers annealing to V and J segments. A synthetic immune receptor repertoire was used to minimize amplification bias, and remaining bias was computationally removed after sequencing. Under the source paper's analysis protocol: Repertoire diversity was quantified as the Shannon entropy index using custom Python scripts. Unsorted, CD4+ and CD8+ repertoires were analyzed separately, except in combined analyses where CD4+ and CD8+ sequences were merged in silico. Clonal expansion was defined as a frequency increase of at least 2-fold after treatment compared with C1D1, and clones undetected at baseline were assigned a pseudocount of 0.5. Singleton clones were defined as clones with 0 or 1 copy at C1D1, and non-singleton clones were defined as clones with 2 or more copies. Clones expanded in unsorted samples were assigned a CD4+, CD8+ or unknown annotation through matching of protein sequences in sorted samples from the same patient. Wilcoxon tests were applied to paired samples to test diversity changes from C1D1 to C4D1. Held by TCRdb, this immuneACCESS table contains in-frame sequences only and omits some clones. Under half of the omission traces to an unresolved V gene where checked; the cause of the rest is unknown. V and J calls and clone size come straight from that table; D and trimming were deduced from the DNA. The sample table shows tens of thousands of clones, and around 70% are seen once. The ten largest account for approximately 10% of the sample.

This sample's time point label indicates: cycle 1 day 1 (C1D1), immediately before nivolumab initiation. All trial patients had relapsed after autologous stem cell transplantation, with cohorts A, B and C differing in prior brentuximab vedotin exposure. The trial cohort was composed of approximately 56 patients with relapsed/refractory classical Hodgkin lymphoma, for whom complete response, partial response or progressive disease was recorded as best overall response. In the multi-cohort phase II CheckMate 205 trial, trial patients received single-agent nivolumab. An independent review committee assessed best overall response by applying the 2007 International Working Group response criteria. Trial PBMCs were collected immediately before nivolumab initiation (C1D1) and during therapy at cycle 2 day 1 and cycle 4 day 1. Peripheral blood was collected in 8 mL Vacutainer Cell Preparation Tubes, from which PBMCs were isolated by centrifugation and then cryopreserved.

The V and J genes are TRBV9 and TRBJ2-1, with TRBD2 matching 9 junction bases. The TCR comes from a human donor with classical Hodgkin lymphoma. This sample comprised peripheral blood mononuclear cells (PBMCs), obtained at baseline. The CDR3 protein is CASSSHSGGDSYNEQFF. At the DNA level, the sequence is TGTGCCAGCAGCTCCCATAGCGGGGGCGACTCCTACAATGAGCAGTTCTTC.